In its sample, the clone carrying this TCR beta chain was seen a few times. The antigen is unknown. This entry is derived from a study of blood T cells in healthy people across ages. Study observations and caveats: The unsorted PBMCs prevented any conclusive comparison of naive versus antigen-experienced cells. The authors considered diversity estimates from one million T cells to be underestimates.

PCR was performed a second time for roughly 6 to 12 cycles using a sample-barcoded 5' primer and a J-beta primer mix. Via MiXCR, TCRdb re-called the 5' RACE reads, giving one row per CDR3 protein. The sample contains some 1.4 million distinct CDR3 sequences, roughly 40% of which appear only once. The donors, aged roughly 6 to 90, were healthy Caucasians from Russia. This CDR3 comprises 14 residues. V shed 6 bases and J shed 0 bases, with 11 bases lying between them. This sequence originates from a woman aged 18 to 35 in good health. The gene calls are TRBV12-3 or TRBV12-4 and TRBJ1-1; tentative D call: TRBD1 (6 bases). The specimen was blood. CDR3 DNA sequence: TGTGCCAGCAGCCACGGGACAATGAACACTGAAGCTTTCTTT. Encoded protein: CASSHGTMNTEAFF.